Following are 8 T cell receptor beta chains from one sample sequenced in a study of CD8+ T cells in alopecia areata. The authors extracted RNA and reverse transcribed it into cDNA as the sequencing template. Method: immunoSEQ multiplex PCR; TCRdb's copy keeps in-frame clones and lacks some. The sample yields 150,000 or so clones, more than 45% seen once. The sequencing here drew on CD8+ T cells sorted from blood, taken at week 0. The receptors come from a human donor with alopecia areata.

Remarks on this clone: Sequence at one end of the junction differs from germline and may be a read error. J is TRBJ2-1 and V is TRBV2; 9 bases align to TRBD2. The length of the CDR3 is 11 residues. Germline values: CDR1 SNHLY, CDR2 FYNNEI. CDR3: CASTDSGGPIF. Here the CDR3 DNA reads TGTGCCAGCACGGACAGCGGGGGGCCGATCTTC.

A single count supports this clone. The V call is TRBV27, the J call TRBJ1-2; perhaps TRBD1 as D (6 bases). Germline V gives CDR1 MNHEY, CDR2 SMNVEV (reference sequence). The CDR3 runs to 16 residues. V was trimmed by 6 bases and J by 8 bases, leaving 25 bases between them. CDR3 in amino acids: CASSSDGGGAPFGYTF. Written as DNA, the CDR3 is TGTGCCAGCAGCTCTGATGGGGGGGGCGCGCCTTTCGGCTACACCTTC.

The chain uses TRBV15 and TRBJ1-2, with 7 bases aligning to TRBD1. Germline trimming cut 2 bases from V and 4 bases from J; bases unmatched to any gene: 7. The germline CDR1 and CDR2 sequences are LNHNV and YYDKDF (reference sequence). This CDR3 is 15 amino acids long. CDR3 region: CATSRSRDRVYGYTF. The DNA for the CDR3 is TGTGCCACCAGCAGATCTCGAGACAGGGTCTATGGCTACACCTTC.

The chain combines TRBV29-1 with TRBJ2-2, with D possibly being TRBD2 (6 bases). Deletions cut 6 bases from V and 2 bases from J, with 13 bases between. The CDR3 sequence is 14 residues long. Germline values: CDR1 SQVTM, CDR2 ANQGSEA. The CDR3 is CSVRRGSNTGELFF. CDR3 sequence (DNA): TGCAGCGTGCGGCGGGGATCAAACACCGGGGAGCTGTTTTTT.

This clone was seen only a few times. The chain links TRBV29-1 to TRBJ2-3, with D uncertain. Germline V gene lookup returns CDR1 SQVTM and CDR2 ANQGSEA. The CDR3 runs 14 residues. Deletions cut 3 bases from V and 2 bases from J, with 12 bases between. Here the CDR3 reads CSVDSLQLTDTQYF. The DNA for the CDR3 is TGCAGCGTTGATTCCCTCCAGCTCACAGATACGCAGTATTTT.

This clone was found a few times. The chain employs TRBV29-1 and TRBJ1-2; perhaps TRBD1 as D (5 bases). Germline CDR1 reads SQVTM; CDR2 reads ANQGSEA. Trimming removed 3 bases from V and 4 bases from J, with 6 bases in between. The CDR3 is 11 amino acids. The DNA of the CDR3 is TGCAGCGTTGAGGGGCTCTATGGCTACACCTTC. Encoded protein: CSVEGLYGYTF.

V gene TRBV15 combines with J gene TRBJ1-6; TRBD1 agrees at 7 bases. Germline V gene sequence: CDR1 LNHNV, CDR2 YYDKDF (reference sequence). The CDR3 is 16 amino acids. Trimming took 0 bases from V and 5 from J; bases not matched to a gene: 4. The CDR3 loop is CATSRELTGDNSPLHF. The CDR3 nucleotides read TGTGCCACCAGCAGAGAACTCACAGGGGATAATTCACCCCTCCACTTT. The full variable domain, in which reference TRBV15 and TRBJ1-6 provide the parts outside the CDR3, is DAMVIQNPRYQVTQFGKPVTLSCSQTLNHNVMYWYQQKSSQAPKLLFHYYDKDFNNEADTPDNFQSRRPNTSFCFLDIRSPGLGDTAMYLCATSRELTGDNSPLHFGNGTRLTVT.

The chain has TRBV2 and TRBJ2-7, with D possibly matching TRBD1 (6 bases). Between the trimmed V and J ends, which lost 4 bases and 7 bases, there was a span of 11 bases. CDR3 size: 12 residues. The V gene's germline CDR1 is SNHLY and CDR2 FYNNEI. CDR3 nucleotide sequence: TGTGCCAGCAGTGGGGAAGGGGGAGAGCAGTACTTC. It codes for CASSGEGGEQYF. The full variable domain, rest sourced from reference TRBV2 and TRBJ2-7, is EPEVTQTPSHQVTQMGQEVILRCVPISNHLYFYWYRQILGQKVEFLVSFYNNEISEKSEIFDDQFSVERPDGSNFTLKIRSTKLEDSAMYFCASSGEGGEQYFGPGTRLTVT.